The entry that follows covers one T cell receptor (beta chain) sequence. This entry comes from a study of T cell changes during pregnancy in multiple sclerosis. Sequenced by immunoSEQ multiplex PCR; TCRdb stores in-frame clones only, minus some. The sample consists of some 37,000 clones, 88% of them appearing once. This CDR3 spans 21 amino acids. Germline CDR1 and CDR2: SGHRS and YFSETQ. Trimming removed 5 bases from V and 0 bases from J; junction bases left unmatched: 18. The clonotype originates from a female donor with multiple sclerosis, enrolled in a pregnancy study. The specimen was CD4+ T cells from peripheral blood mononuclear cells, collected in the first trimester of pregnancy. The chain employs TRBV5-1 and TRBJ2-1; 12 nucleotides match TRBD2. The CDR3, as DNA: TGCGCCAGCAGGACTATGAAACCGGGACTAGCGGGCCTAAGCTCCTACAATGAGCAGTTCTTC. Its translation: CASRTMKPGLAGLSSYNEQFF. The variable domain in full, with the rest retrieved from reference TRBV5-1 and TRBJ2-1, is KAGVTQTPRYLIKTRGQQVTLSCSPISGHRSVSWYQQTPGQGLQFLFEYFSETQRNKGNFPGRFSGRQFSNSRSEMNVSTLELGDSALYLCASRTMKPGLAGLSSYNEQFFGPGTRLTVL.